This T cell receptor beta chain was identified during a study of response to subunit inactivated influenza vaccine. Notes on the study in general: Authors suggested few new T cells are recruited by each seasonal influenza vaccination.

TCRdb analysed the RT-PCR reads with MiXCR anew, one entry per CDR3 protein. Of roughly 780,000 distinct CDR3 sequences listed, about a fifth were seen once; the top ten hold approximately 11%. This clonotype has a handful of counts. The antigen remains undetermined. The CDR3 has 14 amino acids. V lost 0 bases and J lost 9, with 11 bases in between. Germline CDR1 is KGHDR and CDR2 is SFDVKD. The chain joins TRBV24-1 to TRBJ2-1; unclear D gene. This receptor was taken from a middle-aged man who received an inactivated influenza vaccine. The sample in question was PBMCs from blood, obtained 5 days after vaccination. The CDR3 DNA reads as TGTGCCACCAGTGATTTGGCTAGTAAAGGTGAGCAGTTCTTC. This encodes CATSDLASKGEQFF.